The 8 T cell receptor beta chains presented below share a single source sample, sequenced in a study of T cell clusters in autoimmune cytopenias. Roughly 40,000 genome equivalents of blood DNA were amplified for TRB. TRB was amplified by touch-down multiplex PCR, primer pools A and B combined. TCRdb processed the multiplex PCR reads again and assigns one entry to each CDR3 protein, with no DNA. This sample's table reports some 8,400 distinct CDR3 sequences. Sequencing was done on a sample of peripheral blood. The receptors originated from a human donor with an autoimmune cytopenia or autoimmune hepatitis (not recorded which).

The chain is built from TRBV4-1 and TRBJ2-7; TCRdb's assignment of TRBD1 cannot be checked, as there is no DNA. Germline CDR1 MGHRA, CDR2 YSYEKL. This CDR3 is 16 amino acids long. CDR3 protein: CASSRGQGPSSYEQYF.

This clonotype is identified as medium-sized from frequency. The CDR3 here is CASSPFNQGYEQYF. The gene calls are TRBV5-6 and TRBJ2-7; no DNA is available, so the TRBD1 call from TCRdb remains unchecked. Germline V gene sequence: CDR1 SGHDT, CDR2 YYEEEE. The CDR3 totals 14 residues.

Considering frequency, this clonotype is medium-sized (0.01 to 0.1%). V gene TRBV6-1 combines with J gene TRBJ1-6; TCRdb gives TRBD1 as the D gene, but with no DNA this cannot be confirmed. This CDR3 region has 16 residues. Germline loops: CDR1 MNHNS, CDR2 SASEGT. The CDR3 sequence is CASSVARGLGNSPLHF.

This clonotype is labeled medium-sized based on frequency. This chain connects TRBV7-2 to TRBJ1-5. The CDR3 is 15 amino acids. Germline V gene data show CDR1 as SGHTA and CDR2 as FQGNSA. The CDR3 loop reads CASSPRSSAGQPQHF.

Measured by frequency, this clonotype is medium-sized. The rearrangement uses TRBV19 and TRBJ1-2; TCRdb's D gene call, TRBD1, goes unchecked for lack of DNA. CDR1 and CDR2 from the germline V gene are LNHDA and SQIVND (reference sequence). The CDR3 length is 15 residues. CDR3 region: CASSIDLGSPYGYTF.

The gene calls are TRBV7-6 and TRBJ1-1; TCRdb proposes TRBD1, but this gene call is untestable without DNA. The germline V gene has CDR1 SGHVS and CDR2 FNYEAQ. This CDR3 is 15 amino acids long. The CDR3 protein is CASSLALTGVSEAFF.

The chain uses TRBV7-6 and TRBJ1-4; the TCRdb call, TRBD1, lacks DNA for checking. The CDR3 totals 17 residues. Germline CDR1 and CDR2: SGHVS and FNYEAQ. The chain's CDR3 is CASSFRGRPQSNEKLFF.

The chain recombines TRBV7-2 with TRBJ2-7; the TCRdb D gene call, TRBD2, has no DNA to confirm it. Germline lookup yields CDR1 SGHTA and CDR2 FQGNSA. The CDR3 totals 15 residues. CDR3 amino acids: CASSSALAGAYEQYF.